The 31 T cell receptor beta chains listed next were all sequenced from one sample in a study of shared clonotypes between healthy human individuals. TCRdb's table, derived via immunoSEQ multiplex PCR, lists solely in-frame clones and lacks some. The sample carries approximately 1,500,000 clones, more than 95% recorded once. The specimen was naive CD4+ T cells sorted from blood. Regarding subset: CD45RA+ positively selected. The receptors here all came from a man younger than 40 in good health.

The genes are TRBV30 and TRBJ1-5; 10 bases are shared with TRBD1. Germline lookup yields CDR1 GTSNPN and CDR2 SVGIG (reference sequence). The CDR3 totals 16 residues. V was pared by 0 bases and J by 7 bases, with 9 bases of the junction left unmatched. This CDR3 reads CAWSVQGTGDGQPQHF. The CDR3 region has the DNA TGTGCCTGGAGTGTACAGGGGACAGGGGACGGGCAGCCCCAGCATTTT.

Turning to this clone: One end of the junction is discordant with germline, which a read error may explain. V is TRBV7-7 and J is TRBJ2-1; D is ambiguous. Germline CDR1 and CDR2: SSHAT and FNYEAQ (reference sequence). CDR3 length: 15 amino acids. CDR3 in amino acids: CASSLELTVWDEQFF. In DNA, the CDR3 is TGTGCTAGCAGCTTAGAACTGACCGTCTGGGATGAGCAGTTCTTC.

This clone was detected only once. V gene TRBV28 combines with J gene TRBJ1-1; 8 positions match TRBD1. Trimming cost V 5 bases and J 3 bases; bases outside gene matches: 20. The CDR3 sequence is 19 residues long. CDR1 MDHEN and CDR2 SYDVKM come from the germline V gene. This chain's CDR3 is CASSLTIRQGRPLHTEAFF. CDR3 coding DNA: TGTGCCAGCAGTCTTACGATTCGACAGGGGCGACCCCTTCACACTGAAGCTTTCTTT.

This chain links TRBV19 with TRBJ2-7; the D gene could be TRBD1 or TRBD2 (5 bases each). The CDR3 totals 13 residues. V lost 6 bases to trimming and J lost 5 bases, with 14 bases between them. Germline V lookup: CDR1 LNHDA, CDR2 SQIVND (reference sequence). CDR3 sequence reads: CASRPQGEDEQYF. The CDR3, as DNA: TGTGCCAGTAGACCCCAGGGAGAGGACGAGCAGTACTTC.

V usage is TRBV10-2 and J usage is TRBJ2-3, with 8 bases aligning to TRBD1. The CDR3 consists of 15 residues. V was pared by 6 bases and J by 1 base, with 6 bases of the junction left unmatched. The V gene's germline CDR1 is WSHSY and CDR2 SAAADI. The CDR3 nucleotides read TGCGCCAGCAGCGCTATGACAGGGGGCACAGATACGCAGTATTTT. Translation gives CASSAMTGGTDTQYF.

This clone has a single count. This sequence joins TRBV10-1 and TRBJ2-5, with 9 bases fitting TRBD2. This CDR3 has 16 residues. The V gene end was trimmed by 2 bases and the J gene end by 2 bases; junction bases not matched to a gene: 6. Germline V lookup: CDR1 WNHNN, CDR2 SYGVQD (reference sequence). The CDR3 coding sequence is TGCGCCAGCAGTGAGCCATTAGCGGGAGCGCAAGAGACCCAGTACTTC. This gives the protein CASSEPLAGAQETQYF.

This chain joins TRBV7-6 and TRBJ1-4, with D possibly TRBD1 on 5 matching bases. The germline CDR1 and CDR2 sequences are SGHVS and FNYEAQ. Trimming stripped 1 base from V and 7 bases from J, with 13 bases between. The CDR3 totals 15 residues. In nucleotides, the CDR3 is TGTGCCAGCAGCTTAGTATCCGGGACGTCTGAAAAACTGTTTTTT. Protein sequence: CASSLVSGTSEKLFF.

This rearrangement joins TRBV6-1 to TRBJ1-5; 7 nucleotides match TRBD1. There are 15 residues in the CDR3. The germline gives CDR1 MNHNS, CDR2 SASEGT. The ends lost 6 bases at V and 1 base at J; junction bases unmatched: 6. The CDR3 here is CASSWGQTSNQPQHF. The CDR3 nucleotides are TGTGCCAGCAGCTGGGGACAGACGAGCAATCAGCCCCAGCATTTT.

This chain uses TRBV2 with TRBJ2-7; TRBD1 matches 9 bases. Per germline, CDR1 SNHLY and CDR2 FYNNEI. V lost 5 bases, J lost 2 bases, and 7 bases stayed unmatched. This CDR3 region has 15 residues. CDR3: CASSRDREITYEQYF. CDR3 sequence (DNA): TGTGCCAGCAGTAGGGACAGGGAAATAACCTACGAGCAGTACTTC.

Here the CDR3 reads CATSRIAGASYEQYF. Written as DNA, the CDR3 is TGTGCCACCAGCAGAATAGCGGGAGCTTCTTACGAGCAGTACTTC. The chain employs TRBV15 and TRBJ2-7; 9 nucleotides line up with TRBD2. Trimming took 2 bases from V and 4 from J; bases not matched to a gene: 6. This CDR3 is built from 15 residues. CDR1 and CDR2 (germline): LNHNV, YYDKDF (reference sequence).

This chain links TRBV28 with TRBJ2-7, with no clear D. Trimming removed 11 bases at V and 8 bases at J, with 16 bases between. Per germline, CDR1 MDHEN and CDR2 SYDVKM. There are 11 residues in the CDR3. This chain's CDR3 is CAAGKSVQQYF. The CDR3 coding sequence is TGTGCCGCAGGCAAATCAGTCCAGCAGTACTTC. The whole variable domain, filled in from reference TRBV28 and TRBJ2-7, reads DVKVTQSSRYLVKRTGEKVFLECVQDMDHENMFWYRQDPGLGLRLIYFSYDVKMKEKGDIPEGYSVSREKKERFSLILESASTNQTSMYLCAAGKSVQQYFGPGTRLTVT.

This chain connects TRBV9 to TRBJ1-1; D ambiguous. V lost 3 bases and J 7 bases, leaving 13 bases between the germline ends. Germline lookup yields CDR1 SGDLS and CDR2 YYNGEE. This CDR3 spans 13 amino acids. The DNA for the CDR3 is TGTGCCAGCAGCGCCCAAGAACGGAGTGAAGCTTTCTTT. Translated, it gives CASSAQERSEAFF.

The CDR3, as DNA: TGCGCCAGCAGCTTCTCGGCAGAGCTTAATAGCAATCAGCCCCAGCATTTT. The encoded protein is CASSFSAELNSNQPQHF. V and J are TRBV10-1 and TRBJ1-5; no clear D gene. The V gene's germline CDR1 is WNHNN and CDR2 SYGVQD (reference sequence). With 6 bases removed from V and 0 bases from J, the gap between germline ends came to 18 bases. The CDR3 sequence is 17 residues long.

V is TRBV7-9 and J is TRBJ2-3; 7 nucleotides align to TRBD2. From germline, CDR1 is SEHNR and CDR2 FQNEAQ (reference sequence). J lost 7 bases, V lost 0 bases, and 10 bases had no gene match. This CDR3 contains 16 residues. The CDR3 region has the DNA TGTGCCAGCAGCTTAGCCTCTAGCGGTGGGAGAAATACGCAGTATTTT. This gives the protein CASSLASSGGRNTQYF. Filled out from reference TRBV7-9 and TRBJ2-3, the complete variable domain reads DTGVSQNPRHKITKRGQNVTFRCDPISEHNRLYWYRQTLGQGPEFLTYFQNEAQLEKSRLLSDRFSAERPKGSFSTLEIQRTEQGDSAMYLCASSLASSGGRNTQYFGPGTRLTVL.

The chain employs TRBV11-2 and TRBJ2-7; 7 bases fit TRBD1. The CDR3 runs 15 residues. The V and J ends lost 4 bases and 0 bases, in that order; junction bases with no gene match: 6. Looked up from germline, CDR1 is SGHAT and CDR2 is FQNNGV. DNA of the CDR3: TGTGCCAGCAGCTATACCTCAGGGGGCTCCTACGAGCAGTACTTC. It yields the protein CASSYTSGGSYEQYF.

V usage is TRBV5-4 and J usage is TRBJ1-1; D is perhaps TRBD1 (6 bases). The CDR3 covers 15 residues. V was shortened by 4 bases and J by 5 bases, with 18 bases between the two germline ends. CDR1 and CDR2 from the germline V gene are SGHNT and YYREEE (reference sequence). The CDR3 spells CASSTNRDRGTEAFF. In DNA, the CDR3 is TGTGCCAGCAGCACCAACAGGGACCGGGGTACTGAAGCTTTCTTT.

The chain uses TRBV5-6 and TRBJ1-4; D is unresolved. Trimming shortened V by 1 base and J by 2 bases, and 9 bases separated the two germline ends. Germline V gene sequence: CDR1 SGHDT, CDR2 YYEEEE. CDR3 length equals 15 residues. In DNA, the CDR3 is TGTGCCAGCAGCTTGCAAGGCGCTACTAATGAAAAACTGTTTTTT. This codes for CASSLQGATNEKLFF. The variable domain in full, with the rest retrieved from reference TRBV5-6 and TRBJ1-4, is DAGVTQSPTHLIKTRGQQVTLRCSPKSGHDTVSWYQQALGQGPQFIFQYYEEEERQRGNFPDRFSGHQFPNYSSELNVNALLLGDSALYLCASSLQGATNEKLFFGSGTQLSVL.

This chain links TRBV7-9 with TRBJ2-1, with 11 bases that match TRBD2. V gave up 1 base and J gave up 4 bases; unmatched junction bases: 6. CDR1 is SEHNR, CDR2 FQNEAQ, per germline (reference sequence). The CDR3 covers 17 residues. CDR3 DNA: TGTGCCAGCAGCTTAGGGGTACTAGCGGGAGATTACAATGAGCAGTTCTTC. This sequence encodes CASSLGVLAGDYNEQFF.

The J gene is TRBJ1-5, the V gene TRBV2, with D hard to call. This CDR3 comprises 15 residues. The ends were cut back, 7 bases at V and 2 bases at J, with 15 bases in the middle. The V gene's germline CDR1 is SNHLY and CDR2 FYNNEI. The CDR3 region is CASTNRREGNQPQHF. Here the CDR3 DNA reads TGTGCCAGCACCAATAGACGGGAGGGCAATCAGCCCCAGCATTTT.

This clone turned up a few times. V usage is TRBV19 and J usage is TRBJ1-5; 7 bases fit TRBD1. CDR1 LNHDA and CDR2 SQIVND come from the germline V gene (reference sequence). This CDR3 is built from 16 residues. V lost 6 bases and J lost 7; bases outside the gene matches: 15. This chain's CDR3 is CASSKYDRVLGQPQHF. Written as DNA, the CDR3 is TGTGCCAGTAGCAAGTACGACAGGGTCTTAGGACAGCCCCAGCATTTT.

The rearrangement uses TRBV9 and TRBJ2-1; the match to TRBD1 covers 7 bases. This CDR3 has 18 residues. V lost 0 bases, J lost 1 base, and 10 bases stayed unmatched. Germline CDR1 is SGDLS and CDR2 is YYNGEE. The DNA for the CDR3 is TGTGCCAGCAGCGTAGAAGTGATGGGCAGGGGGTCCTACAATGAGCAGTTCTTC. Translation: CASSVEVMGRGSYNEQFF. Variable domain in full (rest from reference TRBV9 and TRBJ2-1): DSGVTQTPKHLITATGQRVTLRCSPRSGDLSVYWYQQSLDQGLQFLIQYYNGEERAKGNILERFSAQQFPDLHSELNLSSLELGDSALYFCASSVEVMGRGSYNEQFFGPGTRLTVL.

This sequence joins TRBV5-1 and TRBJ2-2; D remains ambiguous. The CDR3 covers 12 residues. V lost 6 bases to trimming and J lost 4 bases, with 7 bases between them. The V gene's germline CDR1 is SGHRS and CDR2 YFSETQ. For the CDR3, the DNA is TGCGCCAGCACCCGGCGCACCGGGGAGCTGTTTTTT. Translating it yields CASTRRTGELFF.

The chain couples TRBV5-1 to TRBJ1-2; 8 bases map to TRBD1. The CDR3 runs 15 residues. Germline CDR1 is SGHRS and CDR2 is YFSETQ. Germline trimming cut 3 bases from V and 3 bases from J; bases unmatched to any gene: 7. The CDR3 here is CASSSTGQAHYGYTF. Here the CDR3 DNA reads TGCGCCAGCAGCTCAACGGGACAGGCCCACTATGGCTACACCTTC.

This clone was seen only once. The chain links TRBV27 to TRBJ2-2; no firm D call. Germline V gene sequence: CDR1 MNHEY, CDR2 SMNVEV (reference sequence). With 8 bases removed from V and 6 bases from J, the gap between germline ends came to 10 bases. The length of the CDR3 is 12 residues. This CDR3 reads CASGRGPGELFF. The CDR3 coding sequence is TGTGCCAGCGGGCGCGGCCCCGGGGAGCTGTTTTTT.

The chain has TRBV5-1 and TRBJ2-2; TRBD2 is a possible D gene (5 bases). The CDR3 totals 14 residues. Between the trimmed V and J ends, which lost 5 bases and 1 base, there was a span of 9 bases. Germline V gene lookup returns CDR1 SGHRS and CDR2 YFSETQ. CDR3 loop: CASSQRENTGELFF. The CDR3 DNA follows: TGCGCCAGCAGTCAGAGGGAGAACACCGGGGAGCTGTTTTTT.

The rearrangement uses TRBV5-5 and TRBJ2-2; tentatively, D is TRBD2 (6 bases). The CDR3 runs to 15 residues. CDR1 and CDR2 (germline): SGHKS, YYEKEE (reference sequence). V was cut by 3 bases and J by 3 bases, with 12 bases left in between. The CDR3 DNA follows: TGTGCCAGCAGCTCGGGCGGGGAGCACACCGGGGAGCTGTTTTTT. Translating it yields CASSSGGEHTGELFF.

This rearrangement joins TRBV7-9 to TRBJ2-3; D not certain. The V gene's germline CDR1 is SEHNR and CDR2 FQNEAQ (reference sequence). V dropped 2 bases and J dropped 0 bases, with 15 bases sitting between them. The length of the CDR3 is 17 residues. CDR3 protein: CASSLRIQLASTDTQYF. The CDR3 DNA is TGTGCCAGCAGCTTAAGGATCCAGTTAGCTAGCACAGATACGCAGTATTTT. Full variable domain (outside the CDR3, taken from reference TRBV7-9 and TRBJ2-3): DTGVSQNPRHKITKRGQNVTFRCDPISEHNRLYWYRQTLGQGPEFLTYFQNEAQLEKSRLLSDRFSAERPKGSFSTLEIQRTEQGDSAMYLCASSLRIQLASTDTQYFGPGTRLTVL.

This chain uses TRBV5-6 with TRBJ2-7; 13 bases map to TRBD2. The V segment lost 8 bases and the J segment 3 bases; nucleotides outside the gene matches: 17. Germline CDR1 is SGHDT and CDR2 is YYEEEE. CDR3 size: 18 residues. The CDR3 spells CASGNHTPRTSGGYEQYF. CDR3 DNA sequence: TGTGCCAGTGGAAACCATACTCCCCGGACTAGCGGGGGCTACGAGCAGTACTTC.

This chain joins TRBV7-2 and TRBJ2-3; D gene ambiguous. V lost 2 bases and J lost 2, with 11 bases in between. Germline V gene data show CDR1 as SGHTA and CDR2 as FQGNSA. CDR3 size: 15 residues. Here the CDR3 DNA reads TGTGCCAGCAGCTTATGGTCAGTAGCCACAGATACGCAGTATTTT. Protein sequence: CASSLWSVATDTQYF.

The genes are TRBV10-1 and TRBJ2-1; 7 nucleotides agree with TRBD2. CDR1 is WNHNN, CDR2 SYGVQD, per germline (reference sequence). The ends lost 1 base at V and 0 bases at J; junction bases unmatched: 6. The CDR3 is 17 amino acids. The CDR3 protein is CASSEFAGDGSYNEQFF. The CDR3 DNA reads as TGCGCCAGCAGTGAGTTTGCGGGAGATGGCTCCTACAATGAGCAGTTCTTC.

This chain uses TRBV29-1 with TRBJ2-6, with D unclear. Trimming stripped 4 bases from V and 0 bases from J, with 7 bases between. Germline-derived CDR1 and CDR2 are SQVTM and ANQGSEA. This CDR3 has 14 residues. The CDR3 DNA reads TGCAGCGTTGGTCCCCACTCTGGGGCCAACGTCCTGACTTTC. Protein product: CSVGPHSGANVLTF.